This TCR beta chain was sequenced in a study of response to subunit inactivated influenza vaccine. The study's findings and limits: The authors suggested that few new T cells are recruited per seasonal influenza vaccination.

In germline, CDR1 is SGHTA, CDR2 FQGTGA. This CDR3 spans 15 amino acids. The trim removed 5 bases at V and 6 bases at J, leaving 10 bases unmatched. Concerning this clonotype itself: Its specificity is not known.

Using its own MiXCR run on the RT-PCR reads, TCRdb lists one record per CDR3 protein. The sample lists roughly 780,000 distinct CDR3 sequences, 15% to 20% occurring once. Sample: PBMCs from blood, taken around 5 days after vaccination. The chain links TRBV7-3 to TRBJ2-7; 10 bases are a match to TRBD2. This TCR was recovered from a man in his fifties or sixties who received an inactivated influenza vaccine. CDR3 coding DNA: TGTGCCAGCAGCCGATCGGGACTAGCGATGCCCGAGCAGTACTTC. It specifies CASSRSGLAMPEQYF.